The rows below give T cell receptor beta chains drawn from one sample of a study of metastatic and nonmetastatic thyroid tumors. Through MiXCR, TCRdb re-clonotyped the PCR reads. The table records about 40,000 clones, 18% of them present only once. Specimen: tumor tissue. These receptors originate from a female donor with papillary thyroid cancer or a benign thyroid nodule (not recorded which). Some clones in this sample may be carry-over from other donors' samples. CDR3s include the opening cysteine and the closing phenylalanine or tryptophan. A D gene is named only where the DNA matches it firmly. Size values are once, few and many counts, or a class for expanded clones, and some rows have none.

j_call v_call d_call clone_size cdr3_nt cdr3_aa
TRBJ2-7 TRBV3-1 . many TGTGCCAGCAGCCAATTGTTCTACGAGCAGTACTTC CASSQLFYEQYF
TRBJ2-3 TRBV14 TRBD2 many TGTGCCAGCAGCCAAGATCCAGCGGGGACTAGCACAGATACGCAGTATTTT CASSQDPAGTSTDTQYF
TRBJ2-5 TRBV6-2/TRBV6-3 . . TGTGCCAGCAGTTACTCGGTCGGGAAAGAGACCCAGTACTTC CASSYSVGKETQYF
TRBJ2-7 TRBV7-6 . . TGTGCCAGCAGTCCTTCCTACGAGCAGTACTTC CASSPSYEQYF
TRBJ1-2 TRBV6-1 . . TGTGCCAGCAGTCCCGAGGGTGCACGGGAGATGTGCTACACCTTC CASSPEGAREMCYTF
TRBJ2-1 TRBV11-1 . few TGTGCCAGCAGCCCAAAAGCTTCCCGGGCCTACAATGAGCAGTTCTTC CASSPKASRAYNEQFF
TRBJ2-7 TRBV11-2 TRBD1 . TGTGCCAGCAGCGGGGAATCCGGGACAGGATCTTACGAGCAGTACTTC CASSGESGTGSYEQYF
TRBJ2-1 TRBV29-1 . many TGCAGCGTTGATTCAGCGGACACCTACAATGAGCAGTTCTTC CSVDSADTYNEQFF
TRBJ2-1 TRBV6-2/TRBV6-3 . many TGTGCCAGCAGTATAAAATACAATGAGCAGTTCTTC CASSIKYNEQFF
TRBJ1-1 TRBV6-2/TRBV6-3 . . TGTGTCAGCAGCCAGAGGTCCGGGACCGCGAACAGTGAAGCTTTCTTT CVSSQRSGTANSEAFF
TRBJ2-7 TRBV6-2/TRBV6-3 . . TGTGCCAGCAGTTACTCGGACCCAAGGACAGCCTACGAGCAGTACTTC CASSYSDPRTAYEQYF
TRBJ1-5 TRBV20-1 . many TGCAGTGCTAGCCGCGATAGCAATCAGCCCCAGCATTTT CSASRDSNQPQHF
TRBJ1-2 TRBV11-1 TRBD1 many TGTGCCAGCAGCTTCGCCGACAGGGTATGGTCTTATGGCTACACCTTC CASSFADRVWSYGYTF
TRBJ2-3 TRBV6-1 TRBD1 many TGTGCCAGCAGTGAGACGGGACAGGGGGCAGATACGCAGTATTTT CASSETGQGADTQYF
TRBJ2-3 TRBV10-1 . many TGCGCCAGCAGTGAGTCGTCAGGGGAAATAGATACGCAGTATTTT CASSESSGEIDTQYF
TRBJ2-7 TRBV5-1 . . TGCGCCAGCAGCCTCCCCTCCTACGAGCAGTACTTC CASSLPSYEQYF
TRBJ1-1 TRBV14 . many TGTGCCAGCAGCCAAGATCTGGCCAGAATGAACACTGAAGCTTTCTTT CASSQDLARMNTEAFF
TRBJ2-1 TRBV4-2 . few TGTGCCAGCAGCGCTAGTGGTGGGGCCTACTCCTACAATGAGCAGTTCTTC CASSASGGAYSYNEQFF
TRBJ2-3 TRBV28 TRBD1 many TGTGCCAGCAGTTACAGGGGGCGATGGGTCACAGATACGCAGTATTTT CASSYRGRWVTDTQYF
TRBJ2-3 TRBV11-1 . few TGTGCCAGCAGCTTCGGACGGACCCTTAGCACAGATACGCAGTATTTT CASSFGRTLSTDTQYF
TRBJ2-7 TRBV12-3/TRBV12-4 TRBD1 . TGTGCCAGCAGTCCCTGGGTCGACAGGGGCTGTTCCTACGAGCAGTACTTC CASSPWVDRGCSYEQYF
TRBJ1-2 TRBV7-8 . many TGTGCCAGCAGCTTTGACAGGAACTATGGCTACACCTTC CASSFDRNYGYTF
TRBJ1-2 TRBV6-4 TRBD1 few TGTGCCAGCAGTGACGGTTCCGGGACAGGGGGCAGCTGTGGCTACACCTTC CASSDGSGTGGSCGYTF
TRBJ1-1 TRBV19 . few TGTGCCGGTAGTGAAGACATAGCAGGCACTGAAGCTTTCTTT CAGSEDIAGTEAFF
TRBJ2-7 TRBV6-2/TRBV6-3 . many TGTGCCAGCAGTTCCCTCGGCGGATCCTACGAGCAGTACTTC CASSSLGGSYEQYF
TRBJ2-1 TRBV24-1 . many TGTGCCACAAGAGAAAACAATGAGCAGTTCTTC CATRENNEQFF
TRBJ1-4 TRBV9 TRBD1 many TGTGCCAGCAGCACGGACAGGGCTAATGAAAAACTGTTTTTT CASSTDRANEKLFF
TRBJ1-2 TRBV2 . many TGTGCCAGCAAGATCAAGGACTATGGCTACACCTTC CASKIKDYGYTF
TRBJ2-2 TRBV4-3 . few TGCGCCAGCAGCAGGGGGAGCTTGAACACCGGGGAGCTGTTTTTT CASSRGSLNTGELFF
TRBJ2-1 TRBV6-1 TRBD1 . TGTGCCAGCAGTGAGTTGGGGACAGGGGGAATCAATAAGCAGTTCTTC CASSELGTGGINKQFF
TRBJ1-3 TRBV7-9 . many TGTGCCAGCAGCGCGAACCCGGGGTCTGGAAACACCATATATTTT CASSANPGSGNTIYF
TRBJ2-7 TRBV4-2 TRBD2 many TGTGCCAGCAGCCAAGTGAGCGGGGGGACCCTTGCGGCCTACGAGCAGTACTTC CASSQVSGGTLAAYEQYF
TRBJ1-3 TRBV12-3/TRBV12-4 . many TGTGCCAGCAGTTTATCTGGGATAGGAAACACCATATACTTT CASSLSGIGNTIYF
TRBJ1-4 TRBV10-2 . many TGCGCCAGCAGTGAGGGGGACTTTGCAACTAATGAAAAACTGTTTTTT CASSEGDFATNEKLFF
TRBJ1-1 TRBV20-1 . many TGCAGTGCTAGAGTTGGACAGATGAACACTGAAGCTTTCTTT CSARVGQMNTEAFF
TRBJ1-1 TRBV7-3 . . TGTGCCAGCAGCTTAAGTCCGTCCATAGCTGAAGCTTTCTTT CASSLSPSIAEAFF
TRBJ2-2 TRBV7-9 TRBD1 many TGTGCCAGCAGCTCTGGACAGGGGAACACCGGGGAGCTGTTTTTT CASSSGQGNTGELFF
TRBJ2-1 TRBV29-1 . many TGCAGCGACAGGACTGTTTACAATGAGCAGTTCTTC CSDRTVYNEQFF